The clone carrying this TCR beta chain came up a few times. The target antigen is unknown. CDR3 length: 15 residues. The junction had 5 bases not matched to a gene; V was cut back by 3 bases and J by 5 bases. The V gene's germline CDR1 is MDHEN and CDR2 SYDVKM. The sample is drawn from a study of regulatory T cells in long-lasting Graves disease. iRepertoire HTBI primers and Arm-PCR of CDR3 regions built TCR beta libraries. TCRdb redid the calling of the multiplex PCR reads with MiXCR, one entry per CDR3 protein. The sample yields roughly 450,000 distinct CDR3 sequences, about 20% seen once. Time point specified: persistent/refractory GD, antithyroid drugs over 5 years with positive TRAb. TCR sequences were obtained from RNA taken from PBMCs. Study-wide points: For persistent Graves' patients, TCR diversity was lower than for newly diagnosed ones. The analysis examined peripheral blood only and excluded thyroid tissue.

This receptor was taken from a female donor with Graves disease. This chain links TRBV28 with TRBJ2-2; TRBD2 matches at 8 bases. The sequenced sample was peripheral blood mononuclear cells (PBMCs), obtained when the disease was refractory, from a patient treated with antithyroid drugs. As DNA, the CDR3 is TGTGCCAGCAGTTTTCCCTTAGCGGGGACCGGGGAGCTGTTTTTT. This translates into CASSFPLAGTGELFF.